These 18 T cell receptor beta chains share one sample of origin, sequenced in a study of glioma-infiltrating T cells after dendritic cell vaccination. TCRdb's copy holds only in-frame clones and misses some; the assay was immunoSEQ multiplex PCR. The sample records roughly 100,000 clones, around 91% being singletons. Specified time point: after dendritic cell vaccination, including at tumor progression/relapse. The sample consisted of blood, taken after dendritic cell vaccination. The receptor source for this set is a human donor with glioblastoma.

The rearrangement joins TRBV7-2 to TRBJ1-4; D is unresolved. Germline V gives CDR1 SGHTA, CDR2 FQGNSA. V was cut by 0 bases and J by 3 bases, with 14 bases left in between. The length of the CDR3 is 17 residues. CDR3 DNA sequence: TGTGCCAGCAGCTTAGCGTTGGACCGGCGGGCTAATGAAAAACTGTTTTTT. It yields the protein CASSLALDRRANEKLFF.

The chain links TRBV7-8 to TRBJ2-5, with 10 bases matching TRBD2. The CDR3 sequence is 16 residues long. Germline loops: CDR1 SGHVS, CDR2 FQNEAQ. J lost 5 bases, V lost 5 bases, and 11 bases had no gene match. The CDR3 DNA is TGTGCCAGCAGCATATCAGCGGGAGGGCCTTTGGAGACCCAGTACTTC. As protein: CASSISAGGPLETQYF.

The rearrangement joins TRBV5-4 to TRBJ1-3; D may be TRBD1 (5 bases). Germline CDR1 is SGHNT and CDR2 is YYREEE (reference sequence). V shed 4 bases and J shed 4 bases, with 12 bases lying between them. This CDR3 is built from 14 residues. The CDR3 bases are TGTGCCAGCAGCCCAGACAGAGTAGGAAACACCATATATTTT. It translates to CASSPDRVGNTIYF.

This chain connects TRBV11-2 to TRBJ1-1; TRBD1 matches at 7 bases. The CDR3 contains 15 residues. V gave up 2 bases and J gave up 6 bases; unmatched junction bases: 9. Per the germline V gene, CDR1 is SGHAT and CDR2 is FQNNGV. CDR3 amino acids: CASSLIEGARPEAFF. The CDR3 bases are TGTGCCAGCAGCTTAATTGAGGGGGCGCGTCCTGAAGCTTTCTTT.

The V gene is TRBV5-1, the J gene TRBJ2-3; D uncertain. This CDR3 is 16 amino acids long. Trimming cost V 0 bases and J 2 bases, with 13 bases left between them. Germline CDR1 and CDR2: SGHRS and YFSETQ. The CDR3 DNA reads TGCGCCAGCAGCTTGGAACAGCTATCTTTCACAGATACGCAGTATTTT. It specifies CASSLEQLSFTDTQYF.

To note about this clone: Other DNA sequences in this sample translate to the same CDR3. V usage is TRBV19 and J usage is TRBJ1-6, with D unclear. This CDR3 has 14 amino acids. In germline, CDR1 is LNHDA, CDR2 SQIVND (reference sequence). V gave up 3 bases and J gave up 5 bases, with 8 bases separating them. The CDR3 coding sequence is TGTGCCAGTAGTATGGGCCAGGATAATTCACCCCTCCACTTT. Translated: CASSMGQDNSPLHF. The whole variable domain, remainder taken from reference TRBV19 and TRBJ1-6, is DGGITQSPKYLFRKEGQNVTLSCEQNLNHDAMYWYRQDPGQGLRLIYYSQIVNDFQKGDIAEGYSVSREKKESFPLTVTSAQKNPTAFYLCASSMGQDNSPLHFGNGTRLTVT.

This clone was found once. The gene calls are TRBV14 and TRBJ1-1, with D perhaps matching TRBD1 (5 bases). V was trimmed by 1 base and J by 3 bases, leaving 12 bases between them. The CDR3 has 15 residues. Germline V gene sequence: CDR1 SGHDN, CDR2 FVKESK. CDR3 nucleotide sequence: TGTGCCAGCAGCCAAGGGTTGGGGCGTTACACTGAAGCTTTCTTT. Encoded protein: CASSQGLGRYTEAFF.

The V gene is TRBV2, the J gene TRBJ2-1, with 10 bases matching TRBD2. The CDR3 runs 15 residues. Germline lookup yields CDR1 SNHLY and CDR2 FYNNEI. Trimming removed 0 bases from V and 12 bases from J; junction bases left unmatched: 8. The CDR3 DNA sequence: TGTGCCAGCAGTGAAGCGACTAGCGGGCTTGTTGGGCAGTTCTTC. Protein: CASSEATSGLVGQFF.

The J gene is TRBJ1-6, the V gene TRBV5-5; 9 bases fit TRBD1. Germline values: CDR1 SGHKS, CDR2 YYEKEE (reference sequence). The V gene end was trimmed by 4 bases and the J gene end by 0 bases; junction bases not matched to a gene: 2. The CDR3 totals 16 residues. Here the CDR3 reads CASSKDRGSYNSPLHF. CDR3 bases: TGTGCCAGCAGCAAGGACAGGGGCTCCTATAATTCACCCCTCCACTTT.

The genes are TRBV5-1 and TRBJ1-5; a weak D match, TRBD1 (5 bases). The V gene's germline CDR1 is SGHRS and CDR2 YFSETQ. The CDR3 has 15 residues. The V gene lost 0 bases and the J gene lost 0 bases, with 7 bases spanning the gap. CDR3 DNA: TGCGCCAGCAGCTTGGCGGGGGATAGCAATCAGCCCCAGCATTTT. Residues: CASSLAGDSNQPQHF.

The genes are TRBV28 and TRBJ2-2, with 7 bases aligning to TRBD2. The junction had 1 base not matched to a gene; V was cut back by 11 bases and J by 1 base. Germline-derived CDR1 and CDR2 are MDHEN and SYDVKM. The CDR3 length is 12 residues. The CDR3 region has the DNA TGTGCCTCGGGGGGGAACACCGGGGAGCTGTTTTTT. Protein sequence: CASGGNTGELFF.

The rearrangement uses TRBV5-5 and TRBJ2-7, with 11 nucleotides matching TRBD2. CDR1 and CDR2 (germline): SGHKS, YYEKEE (reference sequence). After removal of 0 bases from V and 5 bases from J, the junction contained 16 bases not matched to a gene. The length of the CDR3 is 19 residues. In DNA, the CDR3 is TGTGCCAGCAGCTTGGCGAGGGGTGGGGCTAGCGGGAGGTTAGACGAGCAGTACTTC. As protein: CASSLARGGASGRLDEQYF. The entire variable domain, with the rest obtained from reference TRBV5-5 and TRBJ2-7, is as follows: DAGVTQSPTHLIKTRGQQVTLRCSPISGHKSVSWYQQVLGQGPQFIFQYYEKEERGRGNFPDRFSARQFPNYSSELNVNALLLGDSALYLCASSLARGGASGRLDEQYFGPGTRLTVT.

The chain uses TRBV30 and TRBJ2-3; no clear D. Trimming cost V 0 bases and J 2 bases, with 9 bases left between them. The CDR3 has 14 amino acids. Germline CDR1 is GTSNPN and CDR2 is SVGIG (reference sequence). The CDR3 DNA follows: TGTGCCTGGAGTGTGGGCAGTATCACAGATACGCAGTATTTT. Translating it yields CAWSVGSITDTQYF.

This chain connects TRBV7-3 to TRBJ2-1; 16 nucleotides agree with TRBD2. This CDR3 is built from 18 residues. The junction had 5 bases not matched to a gene; V was cut back by 0 bases and J by 6 bases. Germline assignment: CDR1 SGHTA and CDR2 FQGTGA. In nucleotides, the CDR3 is TGTGCCAGCAGCTTAACGGGGACTAGCGGGGGGGCCTCCAATGAGCAGTTCTTC. This translates into CASSLTGTSGGASNEQFF.

The rearrangement links TRBV6-1 to TRBJ1-3; TRBD1 matches at 7 bases. Unmatched junction bases numbered 5, after V lost 6 bases and J lost 0 bases. The CDR3 has 15 amino acids. Germline V gene lookup returns CDR1 MNHNS and CDR2 SASEGT. CDR3 region: CASRGTVNSGNTIYF. The CDR3 DNA reads as TGTGCCAGCAGGGGGACAGTCAACTCTGGAAACACCATATATTTT.

The V gene is TRBV2, the J gene TRBJ1-4; the D gene is possibly TRBD1 (6 bases). CDR3 length: 16 amino acids. Trimming took 0 bases from V and 8 from J, leaving 16 bases between them. CDR1 and CDR2 from the germline V gene are SNHLY and FYNNEI. The CDR3 is CASSEATTGLGEKLFF. The CDR3 DNA sequence: TGTGCCAGCAGTGAAGCCACCACAGGGTTGGGGGAAAAACTGTTTTTT.

About this clone: The CDR3 does not close with the conserved phenylalanine or tryptophan, likely indicating a read error. The DNA is omitted, as the CDR3 cannot be located on it reliably, and the CDR3 follows TCRdb's listing. The chain uses TRBV6-1 and TRBJ1-2; whether TRBD1, the table's D call, matches the DNA was not checked. Termini included, the CDR3 measures 12 amino acids. CDR1 is MNHNS and CDR2 is SASEGT in the germline V gene. The CDR3 reads CASSESVDRALL.

The rearrangement links TRBV9 to TRBJ2-5, with 9 positions matching TRBD1. The CDR3 covers 14 residues. Germline values: CDR1 SGDLS, CDR2 YYNGEE. Trimming cost V 4 bases and J 2 bases; bases outside gene matches: 3. The CDR3 region has the DNA TGTGCCAGCAGCATCGGACAGGGGCAAGAGACCCAGTACTTC. Its protein product is CASSIGQGQETQYF.